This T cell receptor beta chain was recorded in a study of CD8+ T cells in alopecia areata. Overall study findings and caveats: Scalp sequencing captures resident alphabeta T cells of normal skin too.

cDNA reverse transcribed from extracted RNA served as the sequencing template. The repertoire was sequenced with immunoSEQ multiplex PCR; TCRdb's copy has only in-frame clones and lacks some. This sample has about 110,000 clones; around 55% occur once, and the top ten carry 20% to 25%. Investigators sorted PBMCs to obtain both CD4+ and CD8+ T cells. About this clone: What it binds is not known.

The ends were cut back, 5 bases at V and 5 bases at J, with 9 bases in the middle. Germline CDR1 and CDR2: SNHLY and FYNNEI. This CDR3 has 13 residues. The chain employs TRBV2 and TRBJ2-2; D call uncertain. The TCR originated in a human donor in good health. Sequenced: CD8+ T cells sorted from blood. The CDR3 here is CASSLTETGELFF. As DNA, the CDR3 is TGTGCCAGCAGTTTAACAGAAACCGGGGAGCTGTTTTTT.